A single sample gave rise to the 11 T cell receptor beta chains below, sequenced in a study of cytomegalovirus exposure and HLA in healthy donors. PCR involved 60 Vbeta and 13 Jbeta primers. The protocol was immunoSEQ multiplex PCR, while the TCRdb copy is restricted to in-frame clones and leaves out a portion. Of about 150,000 clones listed, 79% were seen once; the top ten hold around 6.6%. Sample: PBMCs. The receptors stem from a middle-aged man in good health and CMV-seropositive.

This clone appeared a few times. The chain combines TRBV10-3 with TRBJ2-3; 10 bases are a match to TRBD2. The J segment lost 1 base and the V segment lost 10 bases, leaving 14 bases of the junction unmatched. Germline V gives CDR1 ENHRY, CDR2 SYGVKD. This CDR3 spans 17 amino acids. The CDR3 spells CATRALAGEPGTDTQYF. The DNA for the CDR3 is TGTGCCACCAGAGCGCTAGCGGGAGAACCGGGCACAGATACGCAGTATTTT.

The V and J genes are TRBV5-1 and TRBJ2-6, with D possibly matching TRBD2 (7 bases). Germline V CDR1 and CDR2: SGHRS, YFSETQ. This CDR3 contains 17 residues. Trimming cost V 4 bases and J 2 bases, with 16 bases left between them. As DNA, the CDR3 is TGCGCCAGCAGCCGCCCTTCGGGGGGCGCTGGGGCCAACGTCCTGACTTTC. It encodes CASSRPSGGAGANVLTF.

The chain recombines TRBV19 with TRBJ1-1, with TRBD1 identical over 8 bases. In germline, CDR1 is LNHDA, CDR2 SQIVND (reference sequence). The CDR3 is 15 residues long. V trimming: 7 bases; J trimming: 2 bases; junction bases outside the gene matches: 9. The CDR3 coding sequence is TGTGCCAGTATACCCACACAGGGGGTTAACACTGAAGCTTTCTTT. It translates to CASIPTQGVNTEAFF.

V and J are TRBV4-1 and TRBJ2-1; TRBD2 matches at 12 bases. Germline CDR1 MGHRA, CDR2 YSYEKL. The CDR3 consists of 15 residues. Trimming removed 4 bases from V and 8 bases from J; junction bases left unmatched: 6. CDR3 in DNA: TGCGCCAGCAGCCGCCGACTAGCGGGAGTAGATGAGCAGTTCTTC. This encodes CASSRRLAGVDEQFF.

This clone came up a few times. The V call is TRBV19, the J call TRBJ2-7, with 7 bases that match TRBD1. Unmatched junction bases numbered 14, after V lost 4 bases and J lost 2 bases. Germline CDR1 is LNHDA and CDR2 is SQIVND (reference sequence). This CDR3 has 17 amino acids. Here the CDR3 DNA reads TGTGCCAGTAGTAGGCTCATTGTCGCAGGGGGAACCTACGAGCAGTACTTC. Protein sequence: CASSRLIVAGGTYEQYF.

This clone was observed a handful of times. This rearrangement joins TRBV27 to TRBJ1-2; the match to TRBD1 covers 7 bases. V lost 8 bases and J lost 7; bases outside the gene matches: 13. Germline CDR1 MNHEY, CDR2 SMNVEV (reference sequence). This CDR3 spans 14 amino acids. CDR3 amino acids: CASRSGGGGLGYTF. The CDR3 DNA reads TGTGCCAGCCGGTCGGGAGGGGGCGGCCTTGGCTACACCTTC.

CDR3 sequence (DNA): TGCGCCAGCAGCTTCATGGACACACCATCCTCTGGAAACACCATATATTTT. Amino acid sequence: CASSFMDTPSSGNTIYF. V is TRBV5-1 and J is TRBJ1-3, with D perhaps TRBD1 (5 bases). Germline-derived CDR1 and CDR2 are SGHRS and YFSETQ. The CDR3 has 17 amino acids. Trimming removed 2 bases from V and 0 bases from J, with 15 bases in between.

This chain uses TRBV28 with TRBJ1-6, with 7 nucleotides matching TRBD1. Trimming cost V 10 bases and J 6 bases; bases outside gene matches: 6. The CDR3 length is 13 residues. From germline, CDR1 is MDHEN and CDR2 SYDVKM. CDR3 coding DNA: TGTGCCACCATGGGACAGTCTAATTCACCCCTCCACTTT. Translated, it gives CATMGQSNSPLHF.

The chain couples TRBV4-1 to TRBJ2-7; 9 bases map to TRBD1. Trimming took 5 bases from V and 0 from J; bases not matched to a gene: 5. Germline V gene lookup returns CDR1 MGHRA and CDR2 YSYEKL. The CDR3 runs 15 residues. CDR3 region: CASSGRDRDSYEQYF. The DNA of the CDR3 is TGCGCCAGCAGCGGACGGGACAGGGACTCCTACGAGCAGTACTTC.

V is TRBV28 and J is TRBJ1-2; D possibly corresponds to TRBD1 (6 bases). CDR3 length equals 14 residues. V was shortened by 5 bases and J by 4 bases, with 14 bases between the two germline ends. Germline loops: CDR1 MDHEN, CDR2 SYDVKM. The CDR3 DNA reads TGTGCCAGCAGTACCGTAGGACAGCTCTATGGCTACACCTTC. Its protein product is CASSTVGQLYGYTF.

This chain joins TRBV29-1 and TRBJ2-3, with D perhaps matching TRBD1 (5 bases). The V end lost 5 bases, the J end lost 0 bases, and 15 bases lay between the germline ends. The CDR3 has 15 residues. Per germline, CDR1 SQVTM and CDR2 ANQGSEA. DNA for the CDR3: TGCAGCGTTTTGGCTAATCAGGGTAGCACAGATACGCAGTATTTT. Residues: CSVLANQGSTDTQYF.